This TCR beta chain was identified in a study of CD4 T cells in relation to SARS-CoV-2 and coronaviruses. As concerns this clone: Its cognate antigen is unknown.

Using immunoSEQ multiplex PCR, the repertoire was profiled, and TCRdb retains in-frame clones only, with some absent. The sample lists about 20,000 clones; roughly 80% were seen once. This CDR3 is 17 amino acids long. Trimming pared 1 base from V and 8 bases from J, leaving 21 bases between. The germline V gene encodes CDR1 MDHEN and CDR2 SYDVKM. Unexposed donor CD4+ T cells date from about 2011-2018, before the COVID-19 pandemic. The cells were cultured for approximately ten days before CD4+ T cells were isolated. PBMCs were plated at around 2.1 million per well in IL-2-containing medium. Fresh IL-2 medium replaced half the medium on days 3 and 7.

The specimen was CD4+ T cells from PBMCs, cultured in vitro. The receptor was isolated from a human donor in good health. This chain links TRBV28 with TRBJ2-4; D may be TRBD2 (6 bases). The CDR3 nucleotides read TGTGCCAGCAGTTTATTCGGCCTGCGGGACGGTATGGACATTCAGTACTTC. This sequence encodes CASSLFGLRDGMDIQYF.